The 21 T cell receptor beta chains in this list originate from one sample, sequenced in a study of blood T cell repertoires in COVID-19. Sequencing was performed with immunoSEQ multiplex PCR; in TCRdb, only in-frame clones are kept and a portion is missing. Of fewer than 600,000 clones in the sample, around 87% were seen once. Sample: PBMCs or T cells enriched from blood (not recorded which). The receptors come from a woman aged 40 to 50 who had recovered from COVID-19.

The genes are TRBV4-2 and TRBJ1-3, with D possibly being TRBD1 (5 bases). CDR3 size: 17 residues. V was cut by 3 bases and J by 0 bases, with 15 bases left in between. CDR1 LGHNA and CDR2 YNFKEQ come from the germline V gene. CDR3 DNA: TGTGCCAGCAGCCAGGGGCGAGACAGTTCCTCTGGAAACACCATATATTTT. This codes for CASSQGRDSSSGNTIYF.

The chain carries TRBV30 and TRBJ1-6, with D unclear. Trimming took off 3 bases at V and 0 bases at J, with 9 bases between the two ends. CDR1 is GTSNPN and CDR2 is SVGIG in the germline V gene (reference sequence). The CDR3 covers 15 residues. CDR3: CAWSLGSSYNSPLHF. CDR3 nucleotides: TGTGCCTGGAGCCTAGGGAGCTCCTATAATTCACCCCTCCACTTT.

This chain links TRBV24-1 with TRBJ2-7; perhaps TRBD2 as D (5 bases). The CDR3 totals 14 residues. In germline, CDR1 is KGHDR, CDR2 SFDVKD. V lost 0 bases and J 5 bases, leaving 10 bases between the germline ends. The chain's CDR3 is CATSDLSRSDEQYF. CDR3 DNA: TGTGCCACCAGTGATTTGTCGCGTAGCGACGAGCAGTACTTC.

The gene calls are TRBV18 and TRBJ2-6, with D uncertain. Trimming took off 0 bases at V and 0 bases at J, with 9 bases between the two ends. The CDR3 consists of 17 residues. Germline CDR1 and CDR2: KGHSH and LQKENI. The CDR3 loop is CASSPPSGVSGANVLTF. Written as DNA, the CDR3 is TGTGCCAGCTCACCACCGTCAGGCGTCTCTGGGGCCAACGTCCTGACTTTC.

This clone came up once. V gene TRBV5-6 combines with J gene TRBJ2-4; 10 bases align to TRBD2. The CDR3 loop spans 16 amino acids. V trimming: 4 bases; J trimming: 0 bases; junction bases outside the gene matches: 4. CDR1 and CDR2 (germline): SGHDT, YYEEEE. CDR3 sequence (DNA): TGTGCCAGCAGCCCACTAGCGGGGATAGCCAAAAACATTCAGTACTTC. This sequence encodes CASSPLAGIAKNIQYF.

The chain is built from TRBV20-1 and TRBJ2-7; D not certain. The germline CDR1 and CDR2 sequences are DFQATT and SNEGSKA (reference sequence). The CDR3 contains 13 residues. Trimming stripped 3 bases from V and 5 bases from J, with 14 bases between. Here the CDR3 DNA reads TGCAGTGCTAGTAGGAGACTCCTCCACGAGCAGTACTTC. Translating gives CSASRRLLHEQYF.

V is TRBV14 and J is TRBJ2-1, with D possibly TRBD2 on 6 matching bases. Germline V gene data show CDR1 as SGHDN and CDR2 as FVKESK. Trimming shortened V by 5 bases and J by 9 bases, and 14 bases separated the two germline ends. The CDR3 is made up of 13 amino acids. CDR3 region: CASSTRRAGEQFF. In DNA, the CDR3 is TGTGCCAGCAGCACCCGGAGGGCCGGTGAGCAGTTCTTC.

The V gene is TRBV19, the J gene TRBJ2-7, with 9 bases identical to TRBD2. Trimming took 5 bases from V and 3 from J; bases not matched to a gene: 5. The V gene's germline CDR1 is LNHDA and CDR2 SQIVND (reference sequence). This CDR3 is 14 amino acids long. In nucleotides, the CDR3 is TGTGCCAGTAGTCGGGGACTAGCTCACTACGAGCAGTACTTC. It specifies CASSRGLAHYEQYF.

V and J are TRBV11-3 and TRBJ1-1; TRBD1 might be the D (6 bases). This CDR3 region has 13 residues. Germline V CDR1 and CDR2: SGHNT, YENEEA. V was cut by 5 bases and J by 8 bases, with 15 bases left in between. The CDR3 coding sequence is TGTGCCAGCAGCGGCGGACGACAGGCAGAAGCTTTCTTT. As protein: CASSGGRQAEAFF.

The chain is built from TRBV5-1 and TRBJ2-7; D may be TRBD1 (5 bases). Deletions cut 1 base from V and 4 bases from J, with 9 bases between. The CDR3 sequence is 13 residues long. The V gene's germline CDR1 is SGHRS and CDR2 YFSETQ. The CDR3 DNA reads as TGCGCCAGCAGCTTGCAGGGTTCTTACGAGCAGTACTTC. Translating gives CASSLQGSYEQYF.

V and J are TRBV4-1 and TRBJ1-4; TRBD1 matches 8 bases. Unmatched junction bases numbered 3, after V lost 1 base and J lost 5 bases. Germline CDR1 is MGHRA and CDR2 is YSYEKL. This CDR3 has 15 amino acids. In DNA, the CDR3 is TGCGCCAGCAGCCAAGTTTCAGGGGGCAATGAAAAACTGTTTTTT. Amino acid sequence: CASSQVSGGNEKLFF.

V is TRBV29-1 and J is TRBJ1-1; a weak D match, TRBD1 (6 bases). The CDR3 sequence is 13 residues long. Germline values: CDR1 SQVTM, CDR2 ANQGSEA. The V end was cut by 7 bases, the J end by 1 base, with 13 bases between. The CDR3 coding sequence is TGCAGCGCCTACACCAGGGGGAACACTGAAGCTTTCTTT. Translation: CSAYTRGNTEAFF.

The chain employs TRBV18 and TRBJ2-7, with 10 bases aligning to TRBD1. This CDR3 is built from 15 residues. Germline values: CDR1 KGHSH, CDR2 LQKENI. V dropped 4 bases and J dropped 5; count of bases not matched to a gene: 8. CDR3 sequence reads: CASSRTGTGAHEQYF. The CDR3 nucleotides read TGTGCCAGCTCACGAACCGGGACAGGGGCCCACGAGCAGTACTTC.

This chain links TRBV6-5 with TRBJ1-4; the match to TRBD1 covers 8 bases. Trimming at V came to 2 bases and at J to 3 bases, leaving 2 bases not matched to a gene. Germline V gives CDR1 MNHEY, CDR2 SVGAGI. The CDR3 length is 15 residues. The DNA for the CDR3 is TGTGCCAGCAGTTACGGACAGGGCCCTAATGAAAAACTGTTTTTT. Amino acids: CASSYGQGPNEKLFF.

This CDR3 reads CASSPGGGSLYEQYF. In DNA, the CDR3 is TGTGCCAGCAGCCCCGGCGGAGGGAGCCTCTACGAGCAGTACTTC. The V gene is TRBV7-8, the J gene TRBJ2-7, with TRBD2 as a possible D gene (6 bases). CDR3 size: 15 residues. Germline V gene sequence: CDR1 SGHVS, CDR2 FQNEAQ. V was shortened by 5 bases and J by 3 bases, with 17 bases between the two germline ends. Full variable domain (remainder filled in from reference TRBV7-8 and TRBJ2-7): GAGVSQSPRYKVAKRGQDVALRCDPISGHVSLFWYQQALGQGPEFLTYFQNEAQLDKSGLPSDRFFAERPEGSVSTLKIQRTQQEDSAVYLCASSPGGGSLYEQYFGPGTRLTVT.

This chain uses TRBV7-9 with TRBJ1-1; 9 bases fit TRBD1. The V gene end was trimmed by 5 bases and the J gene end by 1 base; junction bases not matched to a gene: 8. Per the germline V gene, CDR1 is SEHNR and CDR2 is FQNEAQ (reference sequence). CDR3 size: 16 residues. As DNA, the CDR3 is TGTGCCAGCAGCCTTGGACAGGGGAGCCCGAACACTGAAGCTTTCTTT. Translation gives CASSLGQGSPNTEAFF.

The CDR3, as DNA: TGTGCCAGCAGTGACAGGGCGCCCCTCTCAGTAGAGCAGTACTTC. Its translation: CASSDRAPLSVEQYF. The genes are TRBV6-1 and TRBJ2-7; tentative D call: TRBD1 (5 bases). The CDR3 runs 15 residues. From germline, CDR1 is MNHNS and CDR2 SASEGT. Between the trimmed V and J ends, which lost 3 bases and 7 bases, there was a span of 19 bases.

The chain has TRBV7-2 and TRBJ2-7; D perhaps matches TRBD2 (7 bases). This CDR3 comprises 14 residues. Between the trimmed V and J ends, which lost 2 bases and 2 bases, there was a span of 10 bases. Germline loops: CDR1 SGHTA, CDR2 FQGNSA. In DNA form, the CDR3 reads TGTGCCAGCAGCTTAAAAGGGGGGGCCTACGAGCAGTACTTC. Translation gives CASSLKGGAYEQYF.

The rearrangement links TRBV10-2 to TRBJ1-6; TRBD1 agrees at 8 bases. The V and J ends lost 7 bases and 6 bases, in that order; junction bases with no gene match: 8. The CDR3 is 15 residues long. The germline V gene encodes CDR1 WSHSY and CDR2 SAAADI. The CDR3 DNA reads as TGCGCCAGCAAGACAGGGGACGGGGGTAATTCACCCCTCCACTTT. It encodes CASKTGDGGNSPLHF.

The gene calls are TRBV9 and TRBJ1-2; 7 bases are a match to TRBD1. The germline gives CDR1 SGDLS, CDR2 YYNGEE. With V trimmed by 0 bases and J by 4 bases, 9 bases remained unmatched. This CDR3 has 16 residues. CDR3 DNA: TGTGCCAGCAGCGTAGGTGAGGGGGCCCTACTCTATGGCTACACCTTC. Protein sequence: CASSVGEGALLYGYTF.

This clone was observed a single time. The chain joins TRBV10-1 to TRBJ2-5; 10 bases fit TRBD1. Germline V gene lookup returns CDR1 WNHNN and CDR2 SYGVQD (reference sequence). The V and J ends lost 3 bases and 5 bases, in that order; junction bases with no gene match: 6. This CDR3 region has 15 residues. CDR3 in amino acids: CASSDVGQGMETQYF. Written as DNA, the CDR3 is TGCGCCAGCAGTGACGTGGGACAGGGGATGGAGACCCAGTACTTC.